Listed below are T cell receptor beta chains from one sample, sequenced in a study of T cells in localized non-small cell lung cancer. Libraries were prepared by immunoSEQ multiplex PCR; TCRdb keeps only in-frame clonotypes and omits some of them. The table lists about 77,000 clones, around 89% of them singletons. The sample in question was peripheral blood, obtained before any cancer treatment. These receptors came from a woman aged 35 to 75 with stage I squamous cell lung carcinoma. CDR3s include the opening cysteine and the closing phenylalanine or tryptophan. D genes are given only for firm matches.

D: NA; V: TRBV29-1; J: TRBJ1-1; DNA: TGCAGCGTTGACCGGGGACGAAGGAGTGAAGCTTTCTTT; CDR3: CSVDRGRRSEAFF
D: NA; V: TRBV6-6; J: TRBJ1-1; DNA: TGTGCCAGCAGTGGTCTGGGCCCCGCGGGCACTGAAGCTTTCTTT; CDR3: CASSGLGPAGTEAFF
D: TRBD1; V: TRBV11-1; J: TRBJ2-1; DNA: TGTGCCAGCAGCTGGCGGGACAGGGGGCTAAACAATGAGCAGTTCTTC; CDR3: CASSWRDRGLNNEQFF
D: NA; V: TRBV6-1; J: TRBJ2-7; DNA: TGTGCCAGCAGTGCCCGCCTTATTAACGAGCAGTACTTC; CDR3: CASSARLINEQYF
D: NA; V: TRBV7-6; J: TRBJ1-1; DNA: TGTGCCAGCAGCCCCCAAAGCCTAATGAACACTGAAGCTTTCTTT; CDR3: CASSPQSLMNTEAFF
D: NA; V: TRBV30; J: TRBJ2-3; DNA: TGTGCCTGGAGTGTGATGGGCACAGATACGCAGTATTTT; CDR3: CAWSVMGTDTQYF
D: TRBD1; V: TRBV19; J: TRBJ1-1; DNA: TGTGCCAGTAGACCGACAGGGAGGGAGAACACTGAAGCTTTCTTT; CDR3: CASRPTGRENTEAFF
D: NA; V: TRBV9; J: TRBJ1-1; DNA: TGTGCCAGCAGCGTCGAAAGGAACACTGAAGCTTTCTTT; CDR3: CASSVERNTEAFF
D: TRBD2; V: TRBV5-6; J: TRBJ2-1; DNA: TGTGCCAGCAGCTCCTTAGCGGGGGCCGAAATTAATGAGCAGTTCTTC; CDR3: CASSSLAGAEINEQFF
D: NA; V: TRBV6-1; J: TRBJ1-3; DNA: TGTGCCAGCAGTGAATCGTCTCCTAGCTCTGGAAACACCATATATTTT; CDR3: CASSESSPSSGNTIYF